Sequencing of this T cell receptor (beta chain) was carried out in a study of a mutant IDH1 vaccine in newly diagnosed glioma. Study overall: Vaccination began 4-6 weeks post radiotherapy alone, or with temozolomide cycles.

Here immunoSEQ multiplex PCR was the method, and the copy in TCRdb shows in-frame clones only, minus some. The sample lists about 42,000 clones, 83% occurring once. Study-wide results and caveats: Any relationship between pseudoprogression and changes in top peripheral T cell clonotypes seemed absent.

Notes on this clone: The antigen is not known.

As for time point: week 35, safety follow-up. Every vaccination contained 300 ug of the mutant IDH1 20-mer peptide and was paired with topical imiquimod. Germline assignment: CDR1 GTSNPN and CDR2 SVGIG (reference sequence). CDR3 length equals 15 residues. The V end was cut by 0 bases, the J end by 4 bases, with 15 bases between. This TCR was recovered from a woman aged 45-65 years with glioma. The sequenced sample was PBMCs, obtained from a glioma patient whose treatment included an IDH1 peptide vaccine. This rearrangement joins TRBV30 to TRBJ2-5, with D possibly being TRBD1 or TRBD2 (5 bases each). Here the CDR3 DNA reads TGTGCCTGGAGTGTTCTGAGGGGAGTAGCAGAGACCCAGTACTTC. Its translation is CAWSVLRGVAETQYF. Variable domain in full (rest from reference TRBV30 and TRBJ2-5): SQTIHQWPATLVQPVGSPLSLECTVEGTSNPNLYWYRQAAGRGLQLLFYSVGIGQISSEVPQNLSASRPQDRQFILSSKKLLLSDSGFYLCAWSVLRGVAETQYFGPGTRLLVL.